Only a few counts were recorded for the clone carrying this TCR gamma chain. Its matching antigen is unknown. This specimen includes other DNA sequences encoding the same CDR3. This sample is drawn from a study of Vδ1+ human thymocytes. The study's findings and limits: Approximately 20% of thymic delta-chain sequences were Vdelta2, with few Vdelta3, unlike blood Vdelta1+ controls. In the thymus, TRG and TRD repertoires looked highly polyclonal with Gaussian CDR3 lengths.

The germline gives CDR1 EGSNGY, CDR2 YDSYNSKV. The trim removed 1 base at V and 5 bases at J, leaving 8 bases unmatched. The CDR3 runs to 14 residues. Sequences come from RNA converted to cDNA by reverse transcription. The CDR3 regions were amplified by multiplex PCR from V-gene primers to a constant-region primer. TCRdb reanalyzed the multiplex PCR reads using CATT. Of about 36,000 gamma-chain clones in the sample, over 20% are singletons; the top ten hold about 2%. This sequence was found in a girl less than two years old who had congenital heart surgery. The J gene is TRGJ1 or TRGJ2, the V gene TRGV2. The sequenced sample consisted of Vdelta1+ gamma-delta thymocytes from the thymus. Subset in this sample: FACS-sorted CD3+ TCRalphabeta- TCRVdelta1+ TCRVdelta2- thymocytes. CDR3 residues: CATWDGRRDYKKLF. The CDR3, as DNA: TGTGCCACCTGGGACGGCCGGCGAGATTATAAGAAACTCTTT.